Below, 15 T cell receptor beta chains from the same sample are listed, as sequenced in a study of neoadjuvant nivolumab and ipilimumab in lung cancer. Sequencing was performed with immunoSEQ multiplex PCR; in TCRdb, only in-frame clones are kept and a portion is missing. Here the sample spans 9,100 or so clones, approximately 80% being singletons. The sample consisted of tumor tissue, taken after neoadjuvant nivolumab, alone or with ipilimumab, at or shortly before surgery. These receptors were obtained from an adult with non-small cell lung cancer.

The count of this clone is one. The DNA is left out, because the CDR3 cannot be placed on it with certainty; the CDR3 is given as TCRdb lists it. The rearrangement links TRBV27 to TRBJ1-1. CDR1 and CDR2 (germline): MNHEY, SMNVEV (reference sequence). The CDR3 is 13 residues long, counting both termini. CDR3 sequence: CASSLVMGTEAFF.

This sequence joins TRBV9 and TRBJ2-7; 11 nucleotides line up with TRBD2. Germline lookup yields CDR1 SGDLS and CDR2 YYNGEE. CDR3 length: 15 residues. The V and J ends lost 4 bases and 3 bases, in that order; junction bases with no gene match: 6. CDR3 bases: TGTGCCAGCAGCTCAGGGACTAGCGGACTCTACGAGCAGTACTTC. As protein: CASSSGTSGLYEQYF.

This clone was observed a single time. The chain is built from TRBV4-1 and TRBJ2-1; TRBD2 matches at 10 bases. The germline V gene encodes CDR1 MGHRA and CDR2 YSYEKL. The CDR3 sequence is 15 residues long. Unmatched junction bases numbered 8, after V lost 8 bases and J lost 4 bases. Written as DNA, the CDR3 is TGCGCCAGCGGCCCCAGCGGGAGGGGGTACAATGAGCAGTTCTTC. Protein product: CASGPSGRGYNEQFF.

The chain employs TRBV7-2 and TRBJ1-5; D might be TRBD1 (6 bases). V lost 3 bases and J lost 3, with 9 bases in between. This CDR3 is built from 14 residues. Germline CDR1 reads SGHTA; CDR2 reads FQGNSA. For the CDR3, the DNA is TGTGCCAGCAGCTTGGACAGTCCCAATCAGCCCCAGCATTTT. Protein product: CASSLDSPNQPQHF.

The chain recombines TRBV5-1 with TRBJ2-3; 8 positions match TRBD1. The J segment lost 3 bases and the V segment lost 4 bases, leaving 7 bases of the junction unmatched. Germline V gives CDR1 SGHRS, CDR2 YFSETQ. This CDR3 has 15 amino acids. This chain's CDR3 is CASSGVDRATDTQYF. The CDR3 nucleotides are TGCGCCAGCAGCGGGGTGGACAGGGCGACAGATACGCAGTATTTT. Combining the CDR3 with reference TRBV5-1 and TRBJ2-3 gives the whole variable domain KAGVTQTPRYLIKTRGQQVTLSCSPISGHRSVSWYQQTPGQGLQFLFEYFSETQRNKGNFPGRFSGRQFSNSRSEMNVSTLELGDSALYLCASSGVDRATDTQYFGPGTRLTVL.

The chain carries TRBV5-1 and TRBJ2-1, with 8 nucleotides matching TRBD2. The CDR3 is 18 residues long. Germline-derived CDR1 and CDR2 are SGHRS and YFSETQ. Trimming at V came to 1 base and at J to 0 bases, leaving 9 bases not matched to a gene. The CDR3 sequence: CASSLIATGTSSYNEQFF. The DNA for the CDR3 is TGCGCCAGCAGCTTGATCGCCACCGGGACTAGCTCCTACAATGAGCAGTTCTTC.

V usage is TRBV18 and J usage is TRBJ2-5; maybe TRBD2 (6 bases). Germline V gene data show CDR1 as KGHSH and CDR2 as LQKENI. CDR3 length equals 13 residues. V lost 1 base to trimming and J lost 3 bases, with 6 bases between them. DNA for the CDR3: TGTGCCAGCTCACCACTAGCGGAAGAGACCCAGTACTTC. Translating it yields CASSPLAEETQYF.

The J gene is TRBJ1-1, the V gene TRBV7-3; D is uncertain. CDR1 SGHTA and CDR2 FQGTGA come from the germline V gene. V was cut by 1 base and J by 7 bases, with 10 bases left in between. The CDR3 is 13 residues long. The chain's CDR3 is CASSLIDGGEAFF. DNA of the CDR3: TGTGCCAGCAGCTTAATTGACGGCGGTGAAGCTTTCTTT.

The CDR3 DNA reads as TGTGCCAGCAGTTTGATCAACTCCTACGAGCAGTACTTC. Translated: CASSLINSYEQYF. The V and J genes are TRBV28 and TRBJ2-7; D unresolved. The CDR3 spans 13 residues. Trimming shortened V by 3 bases and J by 0 bases, and 6 bases separated the two germline ends. Per germline, CDR1 MDHEN and CDR2 SYDVKM.

In DNA, the CDR3 is TGTGCCAGCACTGGGACTAGCGGCTCTGGTACGCAGTATTTT. Amino acid sequence: CASTGTSGSGTQYF. The chain joins TRBV6-1 to TRBJ2-3, with TRBD2 matching over 11 bases. V lost 7 bases, J lost 8 bases, and 8 bases stayed unmatched. Germline V CDR1 and CDR2: MNHNS, SASEGT. The CDR3 loop spans 14 amino acids.

DNA for the CDR3: TGTGCCAGCAGCTCGGACAGGCTACAAGAGACCCAGTACTTC. This translates into CASSSDRLQETQYF. The chain joins TRBV11-2 to TRBJ2-5; 7 bases are a match to TRBD1. The CDR3 runs 14 residues. Germline trimming cut 4 bases from V and 2 bases from J; bases unmatched to any gene: 4. From germline, CDR1 is SGHAT and CDR2 FQNNGV.

The J gene is TRBJ2-1, the V gene TRBV5-1, with TRBD2 matching over 11 bases. The V and J ends lost 6 bases and 3 bases, in that order; junction bases with no gene match: 5. CDR3 length: 15 amino acids. Germline V gene data show CDR1 as SGHRS and CDR2 as YFSETQ. For the CDR3, the DNA is TGCGCCAGCACAACCGGGACTAGCGGCTACAATGAGCAGTTCTTC. Its protein product is CASTTGTSGYNEQFF. Supplemented by reference TRBV5-1 and TRBJ2-1, the full variable domain reads KAGVTQTPRYLIKTRGQQVTLSCSPISGHRSVSWYQQTPGQGLQFLFEYFSETQRNKGNFPGRFSGRQFSNSRSEMNVSTLELGDSALYLCASTTGTSGYNEQFFGPGTRLTVL.

This chain joins TRBV4-1 and TRBJ2-7; TRBD1 aligns across 8 bases. V lost 8 bases to trimming and J lost 4 bases; unmatched junction nucleotides: 10. There are 14 residues in the CDR3. Germline CDR1 and CDR2: MGHRA and YSYEKL. The CDR3 nucleotides read TGCGCCAGCGACCCGGGACAGGAGCCTTACGAGCAGTACTTC. This gives the protein CASDPGQEPYEQYF.

This chain joins TRBV5-4 and TRBJ1-2; no firm D call. CDR1 is SGHNT, CDR2 YYREEE, per germline (reference sequence). This CDR3 has 14 residues. The V and J ends lost 2 bases and 1 base respectively, with 9 bases between them. This CDR3 is CASSLLTSNYGYTF. Written as DNA, the CDR3 is TGTGCCAGCAGCTTATTAACAAGTAACTATGGCTACACCTTC.

This chain joins TRBV5-4 and TRBJ2-5, with 7 bases matching TRBD1. Germline V gene lookup returns CDR1 SGHNT and CDR2 YYREEE (reference sequence). The junction had 7 bases not matched to a gene; V was cut back by 1 base and J by 4 bases. The CDR3 has 15 residues. CDR3 sequence reads: CASSLWAGGGETQYF. The CDR3 region has the DNA TGTGCCAGCAGCTTGTGGGCAGGGGGTGGAGAGACCCAGTACTTC.